This T cell receptor beta chain was sequenced in a study of control samples from healthy donors and cancer patients. Looked up from germline, CDR1 is SNHLY and CDR2 is FYNNEI. The CDR3 spans 13 residues. V lost 7 bases, J lost 1 base, and 10 bases lay in between. Only in-frame clones appear in the TCRdb table, and some are missing; sequencing was by immunoSEQ multiplex PCR. The table shows approximately 150,000 clones, with about 89% occurring only once. The chain is built from TRBV2 and TRBJ1-2; D gene unclear. This receptor was taken from a man aged 18 to 30 in good health. The sequencing input was blood. The CDR3 DNA is TGTGCCAGCAACGATGGTTATAACTATGGCTACACCTTC. Translation gives CASNDGYNYGYTF.